This TCR beta chain was identified in a study of vaccination and CD4 T cells after COVID-19. Regarding the study as a whole: Analysis covered relatively few convalescent patients and lacked any early post-infection timepoints.

Regarding treatment: roughly ten-day PBMC culture with coronavirus spike peptide pools or control peptides (ViraFEST assay). Details on this clonotype: The antigen is not known.

Once obtained from cultured CD4+ T cells, the DNA was sequenced using the Oncomine TCR Beta short-read assay. TCRdb reprocessed the PCR reads with MiXCR, giving one entry per CDR3 protein. The table includes 9,500 to 15,000 distinct CDR3 sequences, about 50% detected once. This CDR3 contains 15 residues. V was shortened by 8 bases and J by 6 bases, with 23 bases between the two germline ends. In germline, CDR1 is MGHRA, CDR2 YSYEKL. The source material was CD4+ T cells from blood, cultured in vitro. This TCR came from a human donor who had recovered from COVID-19. This chain connects TRBV4-1 to TRBJ2-7; D may correspond to TRBD1 or TRBD2 (6 bases each). The CDR3 loop reads CASSLRRGGSSEQYF. CDR3 nucleotide sequence: TGCGCCAGCTCCCTCCGACGAGGGGGGTCCAGCGAGCAGTACTTC.